This T cell receptor beta chain was retrieved from a study of shared clonotypes between healthy human individuals. The CDR3 extends over 16 amino acids. Germline-derived CDR1 and CDR2 are LGHNA and YNFKEQ. V shed 3 bases and J 2 bases; nucleotides not matched to a gene: 7. Clones were read by immunoSEQ multiplex PCR, and TCRdb kept only the in-frame ones, dropping some. The table includes under 750,000 clones, around 77% detected once. Sequencing was performed on memory CD4+ T cells sorted from blood. Subset in this sample: CD45RA-negative fraction. The chain has TRBV4-2 and TRBJ2-5; TRBD2 matches at 9 bases. The receptor was isolated from a woman between 25 and 40 years old in good health. The CDR3 loop reads CASSHYGTSRQETQYF. The CDR3 nucleotides read TGTGCCAGCAGCCATTACGGGACTAGCCGTCAAGAGACCCAGTACTTC.